A selection of T cell receptor beta chains follows, all from one sample in a study of radiation and T cells in renal cell carcinoma. TCRdb's copy holds only in-frame clones and misses some; the assay was immunoSEQ multiplex PCR. The data contain approximately 23,000 clones, more than 40% of them singletons. Sequencing was performed on tumor tissue, taken from a patient whose treatment included radiotherapy and nephrectomy. The receptor set was obtained from a woman aged 50 to 65 with renal cell carcinoma. CDR3s include the opening cysteine and the closing phenylalanine or tryptophan. A D gene is named only where the DNA matches it firmly. Where a row states a size, it is once, few, many or the class of an expanded clone; other rows omit it.

clone size,CDR3 length,V gene,J gene,D gene,CDR3 DNA,CDR3 protein
.,13,TRBV5-8,TRBJ2-3,.,TGTGCCAGCAGCTCAGGGGGGCGGAATACGCAGTATTTT,CASSSGGRNTQYF
few,12,TRBV10-2,TRBJ2-2,.,TGCGCCAGCAGTGACTCCACCGGGGAGCTGTTTTTT,CASSDSTGELFF
.,16,TRBV5-6,TRBJ2-1,.,TGTGCCAGCAGCCGGCTTGATGACCTCGCCTACAATGAGCAGTTCTTC,CASSRLDDLAYNEQFF
.,16,TRBV6-4,TRBJ2-3,TRBD2,TGTGCCAGCAGTGACTCTCTAGCGGGGGGCACAGATACGCAGTATTTT,CASSDSLAGGTDTQYF
.,15,TRBV7-6,TRBJ2-5,TRBD2,TGTGCCAGCAGCTTAGCGTCGGGGGGGCTAGAGACCCAGTACTTC,CASSLASGGLETQYF
.,15,TRBV6-5,TRBJ2-7,TRBD1,TGTGCCAGCAGTTACAGAGGACAGGGTATCTACGAGCAGTACTTC,CASSYRGQGIYEQYF
.,15,TRBV19,TRBJ2-1,TRBD2,TGTGCCAGTAGTACTACGAGCGGGGATTACAATGAGCAGTTCTTC,CASSTTSGDYNEQFF
once,16,TRBV6-1,TRBJ1-5,.,TGTGCCAGCAGTGAACTAGTGGGGTATAGCAATCAGCCCCAGCATTTT,CASSELVGYSNQPQHF
.,12,TRBV6-6,TRBJ1-2,.,TGTGCCAGCAGTTACGACGTCTCTGGCTACACCTTC,CASSYDVSGYTF
.,14,TRBV9,TRBJ2-3,.,TGTGCCAGCAGCGTAGAGGGCAGCCAGGATACGCAGTATTTT,CASSVEGSQDTQYF
few,14,TRBV19,TRBJ1-1,.,TGTGCCAGTAGTGCTTGGGGGATAAACACTGAAGCTTTCTTT,CASSAWGINTEAFF
large,14,TRBV9,TRBJ1-2,TRBD1,TGTGCCAGCAGCCCCCGGACAGGGAGAGACGGCTACACCTTC,CASSPRTGRDGYTF
few,12,TRBV7-9,TRBJ1-2,.,TGTGCCAGCAGCTTAGGATGGCGGGGCTACACCTTC,CASSLGWRGYTF
.,14,TRBV6-1,TRBJ1-1,.,TGTGCCAGCACGCTATTGACAGAAATCACTGAAGCTTTCTTT,CASTLLTEITEAFF
few,14,TRBV7-2,TRBJ1-2,.,TGTGCCAGCAGCTTACAGCTTGCTAACTATGGCTACACCTTC,CASSLQLANYGYTF
.,17,TRBV4-3,TRBJ2-5,.,TGCGCCAGCAGCCAAGAGCCCTTTGGGGGGTTACACGGGACCCAGTACTTC,CASSQEPFGGLHGTQYF
.,11,TRBV6-5,TRBJ1-3,.,TGTGCCAGCGGGGTACGGAACACCATATATTTT,CASGVRNTIYF
few,16,TRBV19,TRBJ2-1,.,TGTGCCAGTAGCCCCGTTTGGTTAGAATTACGAAATGAGCAGTTCTTC,CASSPVWLELRNEQFF